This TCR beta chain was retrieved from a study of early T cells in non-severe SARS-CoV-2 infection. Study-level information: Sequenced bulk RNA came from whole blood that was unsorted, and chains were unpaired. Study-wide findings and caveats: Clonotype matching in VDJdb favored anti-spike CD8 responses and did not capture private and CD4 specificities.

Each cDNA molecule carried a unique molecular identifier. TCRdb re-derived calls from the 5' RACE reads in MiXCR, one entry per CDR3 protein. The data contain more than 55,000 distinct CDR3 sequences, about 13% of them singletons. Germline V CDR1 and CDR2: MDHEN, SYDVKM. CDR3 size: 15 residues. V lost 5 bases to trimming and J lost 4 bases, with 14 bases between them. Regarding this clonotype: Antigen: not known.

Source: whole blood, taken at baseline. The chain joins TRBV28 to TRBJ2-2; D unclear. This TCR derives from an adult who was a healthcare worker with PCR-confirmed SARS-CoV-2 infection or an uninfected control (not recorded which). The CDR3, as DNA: TGTGCCAGCAGTCCCACCCTCAGGTCCACCGGGGAGCTGTTTTTT. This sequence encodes CASSPTLRSTGELFF. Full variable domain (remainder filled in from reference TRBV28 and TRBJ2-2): DVKVTQSSRYLVKRTGEKVFLECVQDMDHENMFWYRQDPGLGLRLIYFSYDVKMKEKGDIPEGYSVSREKKERFSLILESASTNQTSMYLCASSPTLRSTGELFFGEGSRLTVL.